This paragraph reports one T cell receptor (beta chain). Its antigen is still unknown. Base quality data are lacking; no much larger clone is found one base away. The CDR3 measures 16 amino acids from cysteine to phenylalanine. Solely the CDR3 DNA is kept, with 48 bases framed from the first base. V has 1 base trimmed and J has 5 bases trimmed; junction bases matching no gene number 6. The germline V gene (reference sequence) supplies CDR1 SEHNR and CDR2 FQNEAQ. The data derive from a study of blood T cell repertoires in COVID-19 (dated by TCRdb to about 2020). Describing the broader study: Collaborator samples came from the United States, Italy and Spain and covered acute and convalescent phases of COVID-19. The repertoires were released in a freely available public database meant as a resource for research on the immune response to SARS-CoV-2. Deeply sampled blood TCRbeta repertoires from subjects exposed to, actively infected with, or recovered from COVID-19 were included in the dataset. Where available, HLA class I and class II types were obtained from metadata supplied by the sample provider rather than from assay-based typing. Sample metadata almost always included a de-identified subject ID, COVID-19 status, age in years and sex. The samples were drawn from two sources: the first 160 participants of the ongoing ImmuneRACE study, and 1,200 or so subjects contributed by 6 global collaborators. The material from the prospective study consisted of cDNA or gDNA derived from T cells, B-cell-depleted T cells, or PBMCs.

Whole blood was collected in K2EDTA tubes by collaborating institutions according to the institutions' own protocols. Collaborator samples were shipped for TCRbeta analysis as frozen whole blood, isolated PBMCs, or DNA extracted from either sample type. On the study overall, not on this receptor specifically: The quantity of clinical and demographic metadata differed by source and by participant and was supplied without curation.

TCRbeta CDR3 regions were amplified from genomic DNA by means of the immunoSEQ Assay, a bias-controlled multiplex PCR. In the authors' own workflow: The number of nucleated cells in each sample was estimated by amplification of reference gene primers within the assay. To quantify the absolute abundance of each unique TCRbeta CDR3 rearrangement, sequence reads were collapsed and filtered. Productive Simpson clonality was computed per sample as the square root of Simpson's diversity index over productive rearrangements. As stored in TCRdb, this immuneACCESS dataset retains in-frame rearrangements with V and J assigned. A fraction of the clones does not appear; measured against another copy, unresolved V genes explain less than half of the discrepancy, and the remainder lacks a known reason. Clone size and V and J calls were adopted from that table, with D and trimming inferred from the DNA. Within this sample are about 240,000 clones, with roughly nine tenths of them counted one time only. The leading ten clones occupy 6.2% of the sample.

The clonotype was recovered from a man aged 55 to 70 with acute or convalescent COVID-19. The chain couples TRBV7-9 to TRBJ2-2; the central 8 bases match TRBD2. The sample comprised peripheral blood. CDR3 sequence: CASSLGREEWTGELFF. In nucleotide form, the sequence is TGTGCCAGCAGCTTAGGGCGGGAGGAGTGGACCGGGGAGCTGTTTTTT.